What follows describes a single TCR beta chain. In the original analysis: Amplified reference gene primers provided the basis for estimating nucleated cell counts. This table comes from immunoSEQ multiplex PCR, and its TCRdb copy is limited to in-frame clones, with some not included. Clone size and V and J calls were adopted from that table, with D and trimming inferred from the DNA. The repertoire has approximately 96,000 clones, 81% of them found once; the top ten carry around 10%. This entry comes from a study of blood T cell repertoires in COVID-19. The CDR3 is made up of 16 amino acids. From germline, CDR1 is SGHNT and CDR2 YYREEE (reference sequence). After removal of 0 bases from V and 2 bases from J, the junction contained 4 bases not matched to a gene.

This sequence originates from a woman of 80 years or more with acute or convalescent COVID-19. V is TRBV5-4 and J is TRBJ2-1; 8 bases are shared with TRBD1. The sample taken for sequencing was peripheral blood. The chain's CDR3 is CASSLGGQGTYNEQFF. The CDR3 DNA follows: TGTGCCAGCAGCTTGGGCGGACAGGGAACCTACAATGAGCAGTTCTTC. Based on the CDR3 plus reference TRBV5-4 and TRBJ2-1, the full variable domain is ETGVTQSPTHLIKTRGQQVTLRCSSQSGHNTVSWYQQALGQGPQFIFQYYREEENGRGNFPPRFSGLQFPNYSSELNVNALELDDSALYLCASSLGGQGTYNEQFFGPGTRLTVL.